This TCR beta chain was sequenced in a study of cytomegalovirus exposure and HLA in healthy donors. The CDR3 totals 11 residues. In germline, CDR1 is MDHEN, CDR2 SYDVKM. V was trimmed by 6 bases and J by 13 bases, leaving 13 bases between them. Sequencing used immunoSEQ multiplex PCR; TCRdb keeps in-frame clones, though not all of them. The sample has fewer than 200,000 clones, 85% seen once. This chain links TRBV28 with TRBJ2-1, with a tentative D call TRBD2 (7 bases). The specimen was PBMCs. The source is a man younger than 35 in good health and CMV-seropositive. The CDR3 DNA reads TGTGCCAGCAGCTGGGGGGGGCCCCAGTTCTTC. It codes for CASSWGGPQFF.